What follows is one T cell receptor beta chain and its context. The sample comes from a study of blood T cell repertoires in COVID-19. Study context: The cDNA or gDNA used as material had been derived from T cells, B-cell-depleted T cells, or PBMCs.

Measured with immunoSEQ multiplex PCR; TCRdb has only the in-frame clones, and not every one. The data contain 250,000 or so clones, approximately 83% of them singletons. The CDR3 has 14 residues. V lost 2 bases to trimming and J lost 5 bases, with 9 bases between them. CDR1 and CDR2 (germline): MDHEN, SYDVKM. The J gene is TRBJ2-2, the V gene TRBV28; D not certain. The sequenced sample consisted of peripheral blood. The receptor comes from a human donor in a cohort sampled during active COVID-19. CDR3 coding DNA: TGTGCCAGCAGTTTACCTTTAAAAACCGGGGAGCTGTTTTTT. Amino acid sequence: CASSLPLKTGELFF.